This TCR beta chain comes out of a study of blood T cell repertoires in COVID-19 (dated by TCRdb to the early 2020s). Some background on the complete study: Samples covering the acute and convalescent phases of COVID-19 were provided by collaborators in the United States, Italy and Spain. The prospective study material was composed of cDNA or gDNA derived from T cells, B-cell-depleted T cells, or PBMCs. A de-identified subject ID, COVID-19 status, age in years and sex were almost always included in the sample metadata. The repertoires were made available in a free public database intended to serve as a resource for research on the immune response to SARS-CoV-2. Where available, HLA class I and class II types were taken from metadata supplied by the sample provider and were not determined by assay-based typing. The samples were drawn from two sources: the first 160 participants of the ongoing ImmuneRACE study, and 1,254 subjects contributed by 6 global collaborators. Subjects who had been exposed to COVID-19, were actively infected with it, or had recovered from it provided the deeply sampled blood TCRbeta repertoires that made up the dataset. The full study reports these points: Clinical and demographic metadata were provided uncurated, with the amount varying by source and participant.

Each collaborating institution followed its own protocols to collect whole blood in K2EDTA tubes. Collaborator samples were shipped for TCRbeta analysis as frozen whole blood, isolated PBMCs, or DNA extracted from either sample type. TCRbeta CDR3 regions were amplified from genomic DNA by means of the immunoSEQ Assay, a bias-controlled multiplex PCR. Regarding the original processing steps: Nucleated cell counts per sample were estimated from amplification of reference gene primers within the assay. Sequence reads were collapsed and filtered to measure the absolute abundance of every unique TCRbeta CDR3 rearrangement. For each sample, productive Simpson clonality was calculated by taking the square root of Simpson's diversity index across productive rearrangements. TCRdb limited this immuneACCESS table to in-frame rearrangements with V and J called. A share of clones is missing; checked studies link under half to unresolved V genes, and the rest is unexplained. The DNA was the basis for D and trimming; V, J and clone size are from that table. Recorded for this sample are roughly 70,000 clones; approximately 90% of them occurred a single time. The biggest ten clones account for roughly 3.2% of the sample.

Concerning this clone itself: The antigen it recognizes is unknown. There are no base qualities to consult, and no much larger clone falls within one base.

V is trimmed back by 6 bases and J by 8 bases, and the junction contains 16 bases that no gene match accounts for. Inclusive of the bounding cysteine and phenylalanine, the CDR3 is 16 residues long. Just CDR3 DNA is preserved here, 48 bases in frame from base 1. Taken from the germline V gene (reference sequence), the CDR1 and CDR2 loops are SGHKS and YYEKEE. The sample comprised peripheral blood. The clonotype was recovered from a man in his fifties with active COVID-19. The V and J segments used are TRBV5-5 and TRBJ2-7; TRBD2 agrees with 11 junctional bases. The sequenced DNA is TGTGCCAGCACCTCCCGGACCGGGACTAGCGGAACCAAGCAGTACTTC. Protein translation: CASTSRTGTSGTKQYF. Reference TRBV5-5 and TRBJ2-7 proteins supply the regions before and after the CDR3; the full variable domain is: DAGVTQSPTHLIKTRGQQVTLRCSPISGHKSVSWYQQVLGQGPQFIFQYYEKEERGRGNFPDRFSARQFPNYSSELNVNALLLGDSALYLCASTSRTGTSGTKQYFGPGTRLTVT.